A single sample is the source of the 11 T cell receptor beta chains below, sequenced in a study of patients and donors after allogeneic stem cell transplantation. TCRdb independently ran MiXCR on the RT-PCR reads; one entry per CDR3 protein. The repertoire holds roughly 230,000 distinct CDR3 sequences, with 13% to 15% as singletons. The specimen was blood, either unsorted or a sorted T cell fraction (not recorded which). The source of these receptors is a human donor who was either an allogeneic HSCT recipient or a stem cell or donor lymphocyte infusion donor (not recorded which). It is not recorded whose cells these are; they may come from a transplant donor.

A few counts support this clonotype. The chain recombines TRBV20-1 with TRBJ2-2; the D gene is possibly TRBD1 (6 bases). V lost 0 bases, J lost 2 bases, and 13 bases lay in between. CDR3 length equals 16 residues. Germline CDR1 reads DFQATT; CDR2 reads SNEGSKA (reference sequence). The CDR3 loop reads CSARDEAGENTGELFF. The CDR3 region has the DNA TGCAGTGCTAGAGATGAGGCAGGGGAAAACACCGGGGAGCTGTTTTTT.

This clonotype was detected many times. CDR3 DNA: TGTGCCAGCAGCGGTAGCTCCTACGAGCAGTACTTC. It encodes CASSGSSYEQYF. The chain couples TRBV6-2 or TRBV6-3 to TRBJ2-7, with D unclear. The CDR3 has 12 amino acids. Between the trimmed V and J ends, which lost 6 bases and 0 bases, there was a span of 6 bases. The germline gives CDR1 MNHEY, CDR2 SVGEGT.

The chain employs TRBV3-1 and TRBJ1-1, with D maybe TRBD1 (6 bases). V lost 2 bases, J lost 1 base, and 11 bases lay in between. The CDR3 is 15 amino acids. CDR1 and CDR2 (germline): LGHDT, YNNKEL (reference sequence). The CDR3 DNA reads TGTGCCAGCAGCCAACAGGCAGGGGCGAACACTGAAGCTTTCTTT. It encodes CASSQQAGANTEAFF.

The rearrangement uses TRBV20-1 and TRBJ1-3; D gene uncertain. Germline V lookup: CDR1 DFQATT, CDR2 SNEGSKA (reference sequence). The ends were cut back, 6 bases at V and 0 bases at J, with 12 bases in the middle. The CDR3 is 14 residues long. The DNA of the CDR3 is TGCAGTGCACGGACGGCGGTCTCTGGAAACACCATATATTTT. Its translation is CSARTAVSGNTIYF.

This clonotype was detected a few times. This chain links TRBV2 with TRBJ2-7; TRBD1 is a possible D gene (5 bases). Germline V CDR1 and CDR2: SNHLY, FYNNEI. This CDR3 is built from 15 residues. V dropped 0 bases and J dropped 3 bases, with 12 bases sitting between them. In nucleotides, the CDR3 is TGTGCCAGCAGTGAAGCAGGGGTTATACTCTACGAGCAGTACTTC. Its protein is CASSEAGVILYEQYF.

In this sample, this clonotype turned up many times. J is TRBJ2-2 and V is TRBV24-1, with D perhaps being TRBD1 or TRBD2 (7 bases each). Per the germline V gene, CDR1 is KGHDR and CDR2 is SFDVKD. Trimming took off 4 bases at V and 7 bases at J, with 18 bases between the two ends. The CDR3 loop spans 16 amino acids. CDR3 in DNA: TGTGCCACCAGTGACCTGAAAGGGAGGGGGCGCGGGGAGCTGTTTTTT. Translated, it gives CATSDLKGRGRGELFF.

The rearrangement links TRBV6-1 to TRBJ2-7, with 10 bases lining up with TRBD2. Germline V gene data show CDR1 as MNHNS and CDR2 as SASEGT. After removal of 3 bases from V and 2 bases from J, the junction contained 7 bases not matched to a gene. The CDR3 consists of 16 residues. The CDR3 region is CASSDVTSGSPYEQYF. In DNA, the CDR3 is TGTGCCAGCAGTGACGTGACTAGCGGGTCCCCCTACGAGCAGTACTTC.

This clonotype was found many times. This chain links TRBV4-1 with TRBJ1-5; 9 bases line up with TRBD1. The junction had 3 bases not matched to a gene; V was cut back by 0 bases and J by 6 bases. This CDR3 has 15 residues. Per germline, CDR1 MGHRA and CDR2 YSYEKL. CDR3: CASSQEGTGIQPQHF. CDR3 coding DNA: TGCGCCAGCAGCCAAGAAGGGACAGGGATTCAGCCCCAGCATTTT.

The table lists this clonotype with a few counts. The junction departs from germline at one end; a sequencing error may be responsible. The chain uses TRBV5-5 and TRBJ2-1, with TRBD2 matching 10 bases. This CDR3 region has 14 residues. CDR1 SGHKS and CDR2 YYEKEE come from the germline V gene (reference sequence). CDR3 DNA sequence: TGTGCCAGCAGCTTGGGGTCGAGCGGGAGGGTCTCGGTCTTC. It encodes CASSLGSSGRVSVF.

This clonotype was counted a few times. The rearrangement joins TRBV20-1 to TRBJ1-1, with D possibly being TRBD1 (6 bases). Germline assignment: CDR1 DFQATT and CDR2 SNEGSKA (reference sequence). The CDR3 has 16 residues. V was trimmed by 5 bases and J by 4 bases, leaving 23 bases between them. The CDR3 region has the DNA TGCAGTGCTCGCCCCGGTTTACAGGGATTAGCCACTGAAGCTTTCTTT. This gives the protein CSARPGLQGLATEAFF.

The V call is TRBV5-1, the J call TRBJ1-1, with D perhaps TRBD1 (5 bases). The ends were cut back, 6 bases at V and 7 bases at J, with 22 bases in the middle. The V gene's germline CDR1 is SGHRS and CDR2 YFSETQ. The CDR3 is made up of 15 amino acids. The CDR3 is CASTPSRGGGVEAFF. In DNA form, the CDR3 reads TGCGCCAGCACTCCGTCGCGCGGTGGAGGGGTTGAAGCTTTCTTT.